Listed below are T cell receptor beta chains from one sample, sequenced in a study of blood T cell repertoires in COVID-19. Assay: immunoSEQ multiplex PCR; the TCRdb copy retains only in-frame clones and omits some. The sample consists of a few hundred thousand clones, approximately 87% of them appearing once. Sequenced input: peripheral blood. Receptor source: a woman in her 50s who had recovered from COVID-19. Both conserved end residues are part of each CDR3. A D gene is named only where the DNA matches it firmly. Expanded clones get a size class; other rows say once, few or many, or leave the size out.

D: -; size: -; V: TRBV27; J: TRBJ1-6; CDR3: CASTLVRGLGGGSPLHF; DNA: TGTGCCAGCACCCTAGTTCGGGGGTTGGGAGGCGGTTCACCCCTCCACTTT
D: TRBD1; size: few; V: TRBV7-9; J: TRBJ1-3; CDR3: CASSPGQGVGNTIYF; DNA: TGTGCCAGCAGCCCCGGACAGGGGGTCGGAAACACCATATATTTT
D: -; size: -; V: TRBV19; J: TRBJ1-5; CDR3: CASSQDRPNQPQHF; DNA: TGTGCCAGTAGTCAGGACAGACCCAATCAGCCCCAGCATTTT
D: -; size: -; V: TRBV30; J: TRBJ1-4; CDR3: CAWSVRHLLIF; DNA: TGTGCCTGGAGTGTACGACACCTTCTAATTTTT
D: -; size: -; V: TRBV6-1; J: TRBJ2-1; CDR3: CASSESGLNEQFF; DNA: TGTGCCAGCAGTGAATCAGGGCTCAATGAGCAGTTCTTC
D: -; size: -; V: TRBV10-3; J: TRBJ1-2; CDR3: CAISENGGGYTF; DNA: TGTGCCATCAGTGAGAACGGAGGTGGCTACACCTTC
D: TRBD2; size: -; V: TRBV7-2; J: TRBJ2-5; CDR3: CASSWSGRGETQYF; DNA: TGTGCCAGCAGCTGGAGCGGGAGAGGCGAGACCCAGTACTTC
D: -; size: once; V: TRBV4-3; J: TRBJ1-4; CDR3: CASSPLREEKLFF; DNA: TGCGCCAGCAGTCCGCTTCGGGAGGAAAAACTGTTTTTT
D: -; size: -; V: TRBV29-1; J: TRBJ1-1; CDR3: CSVLANTEAFF; DNA: TGCAGCGTTTTAGCGAACACTGAAGCTTTCTTT
D: -; size: -; V: TRBV6-5; J: TRBJ2-1; CDR3: CASTRGNEQFF; DNA: TGTGCCAGCACTAGGGGGAATGAGCAGTTCTTC
D: TRBD1; size: -; V: TRBV5-1; J: TRBJ2-1; CDR3: CASSLNPGTGEYNEQFF; DNA: TGCGCCAGCAGCTTAAACCCCGGGACAGGGGAGTACAATGAGCAGTTCTTC
D: -; size: -; V: TRBV14; J: TRBJ2-6; CDR3: CASSQQGTGANVLTF; DNA: TGTGCCAGCAGCCAACAGGGCACTGGGGCCAACGTCCTGACTTTC
D: TRBD2; size: -; V: TRBV5-4; J: TRBJ2-5; CDR3: CASSQTSGSAETQYF; DNA: TGTGCCAGCAGCCAGACTAGCGGGAGTGCAGAGACCCAGTACTTC
D: TRBD2; size: medium-sized; V: TRBV27; J: TRBJ2-1; CDR3: CASSPSGLAGEQFF; DNA: TGTGCCAGCAGTCCCTCGGGACTAGCAGGCGAGCAGTTCTTC
D: -; size: -; V: TRBV6-2/TRBV6-3; J: TRBJ1-1; CDR3: CASSYSAGDGTEAFF; DNA: TGTGCCAGCAGTTACTCAGCAGGGGATGGTACTGAAGCTTTCTTT
D: -; size: -; V: TRBV11-2; J: TRBJ2-7; CDR3: CASSFVGAAYEQYF; DNA: TGTGCCAGCAGCTTTGTGGGGGCGGCCTACGAGCAGTACTTC
D: TRBD2; size: -; V: TRBV7-6; J: TRBJ2-1; CDR3: CASRARLAGRYNEQFF; DNA: TGTGCCAGCAGGGCGAGGCTAGCGGGGAGGTACAATGAGCAGTTCTTC
D: -; size: -; V: TRBV5-6; J: TRBJ2-1; CDR3: CASSFFSTAETEEQFF; DNA: TGTGCCAGCAGCTTTTTTAGCACTGCTGAGACCGAGGAGCAGTTCTTC
D: -; size: once; V: TRBV6-2/TRBV6-3; J: TRBJ1-2; CDR3: CASSLFRGMEGYTF; DNA: TGTGCCAGCAGTTTATTCAGGGGAATGGAAGGCTACACCTTC
D: -; size: once; V: TRBV7-2; J: TRBJ2-3; CDR3: CASSLDSPLTDTQYF; DNA: TGTGCCAGCAGCCTAGATTCCCCTCTCACAGATACGCAGTATTTT
D: -; size: -; V: TRBV5-1; J: TRBJ2-7; CDR3: CASSWGVGDYEQYF; DNA: TGCGCCAGCAGCTGGGGGGTCGGGGACTACGAGCAGTACTTC
D: -; size: -; V: TRBV5-8; J: TRBJ1-5; CDR3: CASSFGGSSNQPQHF; DNA: TGTGCCAGCAGCTTTGGCGGGAGCAGCAATCAGCCCCAGCATTTT
D: -; size: -; V: TRBV9; J: TRBJ2-1; CDR3: CASSVAGLVYNEQFF; DNA: TGTGCCAGCAGCGTGGCAGGGTTGGTGTACAATGAGCAGTTCTTC
D: TRBD2; size: -; V: TRBV11-3; J: TRBJ2-1; CDR3: CASSLKREGWRGNNEQFF; DNA: TGTGCCAGCAGCCTAAAGCGGGAGGGATGGAGGGGTAACAATGAGCAGTTCTTC
D: -; size: -; V: TRBV6-2/TRBV6-3; J: TRBJ1-1; CDR3: CASTPGGILHTEAFF; DNA: TGTGCCAGCACCCCCGGGGGGATTTTGCACACTGAAGCTTTCTTT
D: TRBD2; size: -; V: TRBV30; J: TRBJ2-3; CDR3: CAWRTGSGRADTQYF; DNA: TGTGCCTGGAGGACGGGTAGCGGGAGGGCAGATACGCAGTATTTT
D: -; size: few; V: TRBV29-1; J: TRBJ2-7; CDR3: CSAGTSGAYEQYF; DNA: TGCAGCGCAGGGACGTCGGGGGCCTACGAGCAGTACTTC
D: TRBD2; size: -; V: TRBV7-7; J: TRBJ2-1; CDR3: CASSATSGRSTYNEQFF; DNA: TGTGCTAGCAGCGCGACTAGCGGGAGATCAACCTACAATGAGCAGTTCTTC
D: -; size: -; V: TRBV14; J: TRBJ1-2; CDR3: CASSQGRVNGYTF; DNA: TGTGCCAGCAGCCAAGGGCGGGTTAATGGCTACACCTTC
D: -; size: -; V: TRBV28; J: TRBJ1-5; CDR3: CASSPGGQPQHF; DNA: TGTGCCAGCAGTCCCGGAGGCCAGCCCCAGCATTTT
D: TRBD2; size: -; V: TRBV28; J: TRBJ2-1; CDR3: CASSPTSGRAENEQFF; DNA: TGTGCCAGCAGTCCTACTAGCGGGAGGGCCGAAAATGAGCAGTTCTTC
D: -; size: -; V: TRBV3-1/TRBV3-2; J: TRBJ2-6; CDR3: CASSSEDSGANVLTF; DNA: TGTGCCAGCAGCTCAGAGGACTCTGGGGCCAACGTCCTGACTTTC
D: TRBD1; size: few; V: TRBV6-5; J: TRBJ2-7; CDR3: CASSYPGTGVAEQYF; DNA: TGTGCCAGCAGTTACCCCGGGACAGGGGTTGCCGAGCAGTACTTC
D: -; size: -; V: TRBV28; J: TRBJ2-5; CDR3: CASSPPQGGRETQYF; DNA: TGTGCCAGCAGTCCGCCTCAGGGGGGAAGAGAGACCCAGTACTTC
D: TRBD2; size: -; V: TRBV28; J: TRBJ2-2; CDR3: CASMSSGENTGELFF; DNA: TGTGCCAGCATGTCTAGCGGAGAGAACACCGGGGAGCTGTTTTTT
D: TRBD1; size: -; V: TRBV11-2; J: TRBJ1-2; CDR3: CASSLVETGVWGYTF; DNA: TGTGCCAGCAGCTTAGTAGAGACAGGGGTTTGGGGCTACACCTTC
D: -; size: -; V: TRBV29-1; J: TRBJ2-3; CDR3: CSVVAGALSTDTQYF; DNA: TGCAGCGTTGTTGCGGGGGCCCTTAGCACAGATACGCAGTATTTT
D: -; size: -; V: TRBV28; J: TRBJ1-2; CDR3: CASRIQGFGYTF; DNA: TGTGCCAGCAGAATACAGGGCTTTGGCTACACCTTC
D: -; size: once; V: TRBV11-2; J: TRBJ2-7; CDR3: CASSLALEQYF; DNA: TGTGCCAGCAGCTTAGCCCTGGAGCAGTACTTC
D: TRBD2; size: -; V: TRBV6-4; J: TRBJ2-1; CDR3: CASSDRESGLAGADGTYNEQFF; DNA: TGTGCCAGCAGTGACCGGGAATCTGGACTAGCGGGAGCCGACGGTACCTACAATGAGCAGTTCTTC
D: -; size: -; V: TRBV21-1; J: TRBJ1-6; CDR3: CASSKAPGQGGSGSPLHF; DNA: TGTGCCAGCAGCAAAGCGCCGGGACAGGGGGGATCGGGATCACCCCTCCACTTT
D: -; size: -; V: TRBV7-8; J: TRBJ2-5; CDR3: CASSTSAETQYF; DNA: TGTGCCAGCAGCACATCTGCAGAGACCCAGTACTTC
D: -; size: -; V: TRBV12-3/TRBV12-4; J: TRBJ2-5; CDR3: CASSLGLQETQYF; DNA: TGTGCCAGCAGTTTAGGTCTCCAAGAGACCCAGTACTTC
D: -; size: -; V: TRBV18; J: TRBJ1-1; CDR3: CASSPSGVVEAFF; DNA: TGTGCCAGCTCACCCTCAGGGGTGGTTGAAGCTTTCTTT
D: -; size: few; V: TRBV24-1; J: TRBJ1-2; CDR3: CATSDLPQGFRTF; DNA: TGTGCCACCAGTGATTTGCCCCAGGGATTTAGGACCTTC
D: -; size: -; V: TRBV28; J: TRBJ1-4; CDR3: CASSPLPAAGEREKLFF; DNA: TGTGCCAGCAGTCCACTCCCCGCCGCCGGAGAAAGGGAAAAACTGTTTTTT
D: TRBD2; size: -; V: TRBV7-6; J: TRBJ2-2; CDR3: CASSLAREGPTGELFF; DNA: TGTGCCAGCAGCTTAGCTCGGGAGGGCCCCACCGGGGAGCTGTTTTTT
D: TRBD1; size: -; V: TRBV19; J: TRBJ1-5; CDR3: CASSIGDRGHNQPQHF; DNA: TGTGCCAGTAGTATAGGGGACAGGGGTCACAATCAGCCCCAGCATTTT